This T cell receptor beta chain was sequenced during a study of CD8+ T cells in alopecia areata. Specified treatment: oral pan-JAK inhibitor, 5-10 mg twice daily. Investigators isolated RNA and reverse transcribed it into cDNA to act as the sequencing template. Assay used: immunoSEQ multiplex PCR; TCRdb lists only in-frame clones, some missing. The top ten hold over 0.9% of the sample, which has 150,000 to 200,000 clones, roughly 60% seen once. CDR1 and CDR2 from the germline V gene are SGHTA and FQGTGA. The CDR3 is made up of 12 amino acids. Between the trimmed V and J ends, which lost 2 bases and 8 bases, there was a span of 9 bases.

The chain employs TRBV7-3 and TRBJ1-2; no clear D. Sample: CD4+ T cells sorted from blood, taken at week 24, from a patient treated with tofacitinib. The clonotype originates from a human donor with alopecia areata. This CDR3 reads CASSLEGTGYTF. In nucleotides, the CDR3 is TGTGCCAGCAGCTTAGAGGGAACGGGCTACACCTTC.